A selection of T cell receptor beta chains follows, all from one sample in a study of beta chain features in type 1 diabetes. TCRdb's copy holds only in-frame clones and misses some; the assay was immunoSEQ multiplex PCR. In the table there are fewer than 250,000 clones, 9.6% of which are singletons. Material: naive CD4+ T cells from blood. These receptors were taken from a woman younger than 35 in good health. CDR3s include the opening cysteine and the closing phenylalanine or tryptophan. D genes are given only for firm matches. The listing skips clone size in some rows; elsewhere it reads once, few, many or a size class.

j_call	v_call	clone_size	d_call	cdr3_aa	cdr3_nt
TRBJ1-6	TRBV6-1	few	TRBD1	CASREGNRGRGSPLHF	TGTGCCAGCAGGGAAGGTAACAGGGGGCGCGGATCACCCCTCCACTTT
TRBJ1-2	TRBV30	.	.	CAWSPQPAGLNVRSYGYTF	TGTGCCTGGAGTCCCCAACCCGCAGGCCTTAACGTAAGATCCTATGGCTACACCTTC
TRBJ2-2	TRBV19	.	.	CASRRIEVTGELFF	TGTGCCAGTCGGAGGATAGAAGTCACCGGGGAGCTGTTTTTT
TRBJ2-5	TRBV7-9	.	TRBD1	CASSLGDRAKRETQYF	TGTGCCAGCAGCCTGGGGGACAGGGCGAAACGGGAGACCCAGTACTTC
TRBJ1-1	TRBV6-1	few	.	CASVTPENTEAFF	TGTGCCAGCGTAACCCCAGAGAACACTGAAGCTTTCTTT
TRBJ2-3	TRBV6-1	few	TRBD1	CASNIQGADTQYF	TGTGCCAGCAACATACAGGGGGCAGATACGCAGTATTTT
TRBJ2-2	TRBV11-1	few	TRBD1	CASSQDRGGELFF	TGTGCCAGCAGCCAGGACAGGGGTGGGGAGCTGTTTTTT
TRBJ2-1	TRBV9	few	TRBD1	CASSDNPGQGYNEQFF	TGTGCCAGCAGCGACAACCCGGGACAGGGATACAATGAGCAGTTCTTC
TRBJ2-3	TRBV6-4	once	TRBD1	CASVETGGNTDTQYF	TGTGCCAGCGTCGAGACAGGGGGTAACACAGATACGCAGTATTTT
TRBJ1-3	TRBV5-1	.	.	CASSFRPGNTIYF	TGCGCCAGCAGCTTTCGTCCTGGAAACACCATATATTTT
TRBJ1-5	TRBV4-1	few	.	CASSQAASGQPQHF	TGCGCCAGCAGCCAGGCAGCCTCGGGTCAGCCCCAGCATTTT
TRBJ1-1	TRBV5-1	.	TRBD1	CASSLQGRGKVTEAFF	TGCGCCAGCAGCTTGCAGGGCAGGGGGAAAGTCACTGAAGCTTTCTTT
TRBJ2-7	TRBV30	few	.	CAWKAIGVDEQYF	TGTGCCTGGAAGGCTATCGGGGTCGACGAGCAGTACTTC
TRBJ1-2	TRBV5-1	few	TRBD1	CASSPRTGGSDGYTF	TGCGCCAGCAGCCCGAGGACAGGGGGCTCTGATGGCTACACCTTC
TRBJ2-3	TRBV7-3	.	.	CASSPTAGLTDTQYF	TGTGCCAGCAGCCCAACAGCGGGTCTCACAGATACGCAGTATTTT
TRBJ2-7	TRBV19	few	.	CASSIGGGSSYEQYF	TGTGCCAGTAGTATAGGTGGCGGCAGCTCCTACGAGCAGTACTTC